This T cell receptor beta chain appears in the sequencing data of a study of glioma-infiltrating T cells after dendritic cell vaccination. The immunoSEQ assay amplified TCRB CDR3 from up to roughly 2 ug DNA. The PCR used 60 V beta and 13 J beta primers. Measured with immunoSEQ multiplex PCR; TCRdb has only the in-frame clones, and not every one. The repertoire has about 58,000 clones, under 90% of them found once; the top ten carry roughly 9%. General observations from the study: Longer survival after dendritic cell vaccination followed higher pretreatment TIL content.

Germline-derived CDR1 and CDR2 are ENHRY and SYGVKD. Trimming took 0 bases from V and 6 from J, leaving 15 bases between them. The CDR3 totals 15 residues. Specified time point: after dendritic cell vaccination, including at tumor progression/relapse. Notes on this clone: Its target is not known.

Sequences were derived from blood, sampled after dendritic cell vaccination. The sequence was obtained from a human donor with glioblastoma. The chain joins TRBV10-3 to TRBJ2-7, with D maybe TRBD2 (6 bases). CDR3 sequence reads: CAISESSGLNGEQYF. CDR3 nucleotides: TGTGCCATCAGTGAGTCGAGCGGGTTGAACGGCGAGCAGTACTTC.